Listed below are T cell receptor beta chains from one sample, sequenced in a study of regulatory T cells in long-lasting Graves disease. A single record per CDR3 protein comes from TCRdb applying MiXCR to the multiplex PCR reads. This sample carries roughly 500,000 distinct CDR3 sequences, 20% to 25% of them seen once, and the ten largest clones take around 7%. The sequenced sample was peripheral blood mononuclear cells (PBMCs), obtained when the disease was refractory, from a patient treated with antithyroid drugs. The receptors here all came from a female donor with Graves disease. Both conserved end residues are part of each CDR3. A D gene is named only where the DNA matches it firmly. Expanded clones are given a class, and other clones once, few, many or no size at all.

d_gene: -
v_gene: TRBV12-3/TRBV12-4
j_gene: TRBJ1-2
abundance: -
CDR3aa: CASSLFRSSGYTF
CDR3nt: TGTGCCAGCAGTTTGTTCCGATCAAGCGGCTACACCTTC

d_gene: -
v_gene: TRBV25-1
j_gene: TRBJ2-5
abundance: few
CDR3aa: CASSELEQQETQYF
CDR3nt: TGTGCCAGCAGTGAATTGGAACAACAAGAGACCCAGTACTTC

d_gene: TRBD1
v_gene: TRBV19
j_gene: TRBJ1-1
abundance: many
CDR3aa: CASRLRQGVAEAFF
CDR3nt: TGTGCCAGTAGGTTGAGACAGGGTGTGGCTGAAGCTTTCTTT

d_gene: -
v_gene: TRBV28
j_gene: TRBJ2-7
abundance: many
CDR3aa: CASSPMGRYEQYF
CDR3nt: TGTGCCAGCAGCCCTATGGGGCGGTACGAGCAGTACTTC

d_gene: -
v_gene: TRBV29-1
j_gene: TRBJ2-7
abundance: many
CDR3aa: CSVEGSGDRSYEQYF
CDR3nt: TGCAGCGTTGAAGGTTCCGGGGATCGGTCCTACGAGCAGTACTTC

d_gene: -
v_gene: TRBV11-3
j_gene: TRBJ2-3
abundance: few
CDR3aa: CATGEGGADTQYF
CDR3nt: TGTGCCACAGGGGAGGGGGGGGCAGATACGCAGTATTTT

d_gene: -
v_gene: TRBV5-1
j_gene: TRBJ2-5
abundance: few
CDR3aa: CASSLALPVQETQYF
CDR3nt: TGCGCCAGCAGCTTGGCCCTCCCCGTCCAAGAGACCCAGTACTTC

d_gene: -
v_gene: TRBV5-1
j_gene: TRBJ1-2
abundance: many
CDR3aa: CASSPDSHYGYTF
CDR3nt: TGCGCCAGCAGCCCGGACAGCCACTATGGCTACACCTTC

d_gene: -
v_gene: TRBV7-2
j_gene: TRBJ2-5
abundance: few
CDR3aa: CASSPLGGMETQYF
CDR3nt: TGTGCCAGCAGCCCCCTCGGCGGGATGGAGACCCAGTACTTC

d_gene: TRBD1
v_gene: TRBV15
j_gene: TRBJ2-7
abundance: few
CDR3aa: CATSAGQGAYEQYF
CDR3nt: TGTGCCACCAGCGCAGGACAGGGGGCGTACGAGCAGTACTTC

d_gene: TRBD1
v_gene: TRBV28
j_gene: TRBJ1-6
abundance: many
CDR3aa: CASSFLGQVDNSPLHF
CDR3nt: TGTGCCAGCAGTTTCTTGGGACAGGTCGATAATTCACCCCTCCACTTT

d_gene: -
v_gene: TRBV7-6
j_gene: TRBJ2-5
abundance: once
CDR3aa: CASSSNQMAGETQYF
CDR3nt: TGTGCCAGCAGCTCAAACCAGATGGCGGGAGAGACCCAGTACTTC